The present T cell receptor beta chain was sequenced within a study of blood T cell repertoires in COVID-19. Study background: Samples came from the United States, Italy and Spain, spanning acute and convalescent COVID-19. Nucleic acid was either cDNA or gDNA, and it came from T cells, B-cell-depleted T cells, or PBMCs.

In the original analysis: Reference gene primers were amplified, and this amplification served to estimate nucleated cell counts. Clones were sequenced by immunoSEQ multiplex PCR, and TCRdb holds only the in-frame ones, with some missing. V and J calls and clone size are those listed in that table; D and trimming were worked out from the DNA. This table has about 64,000 clones, around 90% appearing once. Germline CDR1 reads SEHNR; CDR2 reads FQNEAQ (reference sequence). CDR3 length: 17 residues. V shed 3 bases, J shed 3 bases, and the junction held 11 bases outside the gene matches. The sample was peripheral blood. V and J are TRBV7-9 and TRBJ2-7; 10 nucleotides match TRBD1. The sequence came from a woman of 80 years or more with active COVID-19. CDR3 loop: CASSFGGGQGEFYEQYF. The CDR3 coding sequence is TGTGCCAGCAGCTTCGGGGGCGGACAGGGGGAGTTCTACGAGCAGTACTTC.